Described below is a single T cell receptor beta chain sequence and its context. V lost 0 bases, J lost 4 bases, and 10 bases stayed unmatched. Per germline, CDR1 MGHDK and CDR2 SYGVNS. The CDR3 is 17 amino acids. This sample was included in a study of shared clonotypes between healthy human individuals. The naive CD8 fraction comprised CD45RO-negative cells positively selected for CCR7 and excluded terminally differentiated effector memory CD45RA+ cells. TCRdb's table, derived via immunoSEQ multiplex PCR, lists solely in-frame clones and lacks some. The repertoire consists of around 2,000,000 clones, with about 95% occurring once and the leading ten covering around 1.2%.

The source material was naive CD8+ T cells sorted from blood. V gene TRBV25-1 combines with J gene TRBJ2-3; 7 bases line up with TRBD1. This receptor was obtained from a man between 18 and 35 years old in good health. CDR3 in amino acids: CASSEYPWEQGPDTQYF. For the CDR3, the DNA is TGTGCCAGCAGTGAATATCCATGGGAACAGGGGCCAGATACGCAGTATTTT.